The 22 T cell receptor beta chains listed next were all sequenced from one sample in a study of blood T cell repertoires in COVID-19. Generated by immunoSEQ multiplex PCR, the TCRdb table keeps only in-frame clones and is missing some. The data show around 260,000 clones, with about 88% seen just once and around 5% held by the top ten. The source material was peripheral blood. The receptors here all came from a woman aged 60-75 years with COVID-19, enrolled during active disease.

The V and J genes are TRBV24-1 and TRBJ1-2; possibly TRBD1 for D (5 bases). Looked up from germline, CDR1 is KGHDR and CDR2 is SFDVKD. The CDR3 is 16 amino acids. V was clipped by 4 bases and J by 4 bases, with 18 bases between them. CDR3 coding DNA: TGTGCCACCAGTGAGCCTATTGACAGTCACCGCTATGGCTACACCTTC. This translates into CATSEPIDSHRYGYTF.

This chain connects TRBV19 to TRBJ2-7; D is possibly TRBD1 (7 bases). The CDR3 length is 14 residues. V was cut by 6 bases and J by 4 bases, with 16 bases left in between. Germline V CDR1 and CDR2: LNHDA, SQIVND (reference sequence). CDR3 residues: CASRNRQGGYEQYF. In nucleotides, the CDR3 is TGTGCCAGTAGAAACCGACAGGGAGGATACGAGCAGTACTTC. Full variable domain (missing parts from reference TRBV19 and TRBJ2-7): DGGITQSPKYLFRKEGQNVTLSCEQNLNHDAMYWYRQDPGQGLRLIYYSQIVNDFQKGDIAEGYSVSREKKESFPLTVTSAQKNPTAFYLCASRNRQGGYEQYFGPGTRLTVT.

This clone was detected once. The rearrangement joins TRBV6-5 to TRBJ1-1; D gene unclear. V was shortened by 0 bases and J by 0 bases, with 11 bases between the two germline ends. CDR3 length: 16 amino acids. Germline values: CDR1 MNHEY, CDR2 SVGAGI. CDR3 amino acids: CASSYSRTFMNTEAFF. The CDR3 DNA reads TGTGCCAGCAGTTACTCGAGAACTTTCATGAACACTGAAGCTTTCTTT.

This chain joins TRBV6-5 and TRBJ1-1; D possibly corresponds to TRBD1 (5 bases). Germline V gene lookup returns CDR1 MNHEY and CDR2 SVGAGI. CDR3 length equals 13 residues. The germline V and J ends were trimmed by 6 bases and 0 bases, with 8 bases remaining between them. The CDR3 sequence is CASSRGMNTEAFF. The CDR3 coding sequence is TGTGCCAGCAGCCGGGGGATGAACACTGAAGCTTTCTTT.

This clone was seen once. The V and J genes are TRBV5-1 and TRBJ2-7, with 7 bases aligning to TRBD1. The CDR3 covers 18 residues. J lost 1 base, V lost 2 bases, and 15 bases had no gene match. CDR1 is SGHRS and CDR2 is YFSETQ in the germline V gene. The CDR3 here is CASSFKQPVDRRSYEQYF. The CDR3 bases are TGCGCCAGCAGCTTCAAGCAACCCGTGGACAGGCGTTCCTACGAGCAGTACTTC.

V usage is TRBV27 and J usage is TRBJ2-2; 16 bases align to TRBD2. The CDR3 loop spans 21 amino acids. Trimming cost V 5 bases and J 1 base; bases outside gene matches: 13. The germline V gene has CDR1 MNHEY and CDR2 SMNVEV (reference sequence). The CDR3, as DNA: TGTGCCAGCAGTGTTACCTCCCCGGGACTAGCGGGAGGGCTGAACACCGGGGAGCTGTTTTTT. This gives the protein CASSVTSPGLAGGLNTGELFF.

This rearrangement joins TRBV15 to TRBJ1-2; 7 positions agree with TRBD1. The CDR3 is 13 amino acids. Germline V gene lookup returns CDR1 LNHNV and CDR2 YYDKDF (reference sequence). V dropped 4 bases and J dropped 7; count of bases not matched to a gene: 6. CDR3 protein: CATSTSGTAGYTF. The CDR3 DNA reads TGTGCCACCAGCACCTCTGGGACAGCTGGCTACACCTTC. Combining the CDR3 with reference TRBV15 and TRBJ1-2 gives the whole variable domain DAMVIQNPRYQVTQFGKPVTLSCSQTLNHNVMYWYQQKSSQAPKLLFHYYDKDFNNEADTPDNFQSRRPNTSFCFLDIRSPGLGDTAMYLCATSTSGTAGYTFGSGTRLTVV.

This chain connects TRBV5-1 to TRBJ1-1; TRBD1 aligns across 10 bases. Germline V gene sequence: CDR1 SGHRS, CDR2 YFSETQ. The CDR3 is 15 amino acids. Unmatched junction bases numbered 5, after V lost 4 bases and J lost 2 bases. In DNA, the CDR3 is TGCGCCAGCAGCCCGACAGGGGGCGGAAACACTGAAGCTTTCTTT. Amino acid sequence: CASSPTGGGNTEAFF.

This clone was counted a single time. V is TRBV24-1 and J is TRBJ2-3; a possible D gene is TRBD1 (5 bases). V gave up 6 bases and J gave up 2 bases, with 11 bases separating them. The germline gives CDR1 KGHDR, CDR2 SFDVKD. This CDR3 is 14 amino acids long. The CDR3 region has the DNA TGTGCCACCAGTTTACGACAGTCCACAGATACGCAGTATTTT. The encoded protein is CATSLRQSTDTQYF.

The rearrangement joins TRBV27 to TRBJ2-5, with 7 bases aligning to TRBD1. The CDR3 has 15 residues. The junction had 9 bases not matched to a gene; V was cut back by 3 bases and J by 5 bases. Germline assignment: CDR1 MNHEY and CDR2 SMNVEV (reference sequence). Here the CDR3 reads CASSLAGGEWETQYF. DNA of the CDR3: TGTGCCAGCAGTTTGGCAGGGGGAGAGTGGGAGACCCAGTACTTC.

This chain joins TRBV5-1 and TRBJ2-4; TRBD1 matches at 8 bases. This CDR3 region has 15 residues. The V gene end was trimmed by 0 bases and the J gene end by 2 bases; junction bases not matched to a gene: 1. Germline V gene lookup returns CDR1 SGHRS and CDR2 YFSETQ. CDR3 DNA: TGCGCCAGCAGCTTGGCAGGGGGCTCCAAAAACATTCAGTACTTC. Translated: CASSLAGGSKNIQYF.

The chain couples TRBV28 to TRBJ1-5, with 7 bases lining up with TRBD1. Trimming removed 2 bases from V and 5 bases from J; junction bases left unmatched: 9. Germline CDR1 is MDHEN and CDR2 is SYDVKM. This CDR3 region has 16 residues. CDR3 in DNA: TGTGCCAGCAGTTTAGTTGACAGGGTTAAGCATCAGCCCCAGCATTTT. Its protein product is CASSLVDRVKHQPQHF.

V usage is TRBV14 and J usage is TRBJ2-2; tentatively, D is TRBD1 (6 bases). CDR3 length equals 16 residues. Deletions cut 2 bases from V and 3 bases from J, with 13 bases between. Germline values: CDR1 SGHDN, CDR2 FVKESK. The CDR3 loop reads CASSQITGYDTGELFF. Here the CDR3 DNA reads TGTGCCAGCAGCCAAATAACAGGGTATGACACCGGGGAGCTGTTTTTT.

This chain joins TRBV4-1 and TRBJ1-2; unclear D gene. This CDR3 comprises 16 residues. Trimming shortened V by 0 bases and J by 4 bases, and 15 bases separated the two germline ends. CDR1 is MGHRA, CDR2 YSYEKL, per germline. The CDR3: CASSQDLRGAAYGYTF. The CDR3 coding sequence is TGCGCCAGCAGCCAAGATTTGCGGGGAGCCGCCTATGGCTACACCTTC.

In nucleotides, the CDR3 is TGTGCCAGCAGCCAGGGAGGGGCCCAGAATGAAAAACTGTTTTTT. Translating it yields CASSQGGAQNEKLFF. The rearrangement joins TRBV14 to TRBJ1-4, with D possibly matching TRBD1 (5 bases). The CDR3 is 15 amino acids. Trimming took off 3 bases at V and 5 bases at J, with 13 bases between the two ends. In germline, CDR1 is SGHDN, CDR2 FVKESK.

The rearrangement uses TRBV27 and TRBJ1-5; D perhaps matches TRBD1 (5 bases). Germline values: CDR1 MNHEY, CDR2 SMNVEV (reference sequence). V gave up 5 bases and J gave up 6 bases, with 14 bases separating them. The CDR3 runs 14 residues. CDR3 coding DNA: TGTGCCAGCAGTCCCCCCGGCAGGGCTCAGCCCCAGCATTTT. This encodes CASSPPGRAQPQHF.

This clone was detected once. Just one base apart from a much larger clone, this may be a read error. V and J are TRBV11-3 and TRBJ2-3, with D possibly being TRBD2 (5 bases). Germline assignment: CDR1 SGHNT and CDR2 YENEEA. The CDR3 totals 15 residues. CDR3 bases: TGTGTCAGCAGCTTAGAGGGCCGGCCGGCAGATACGCAGTATTTT. It encodes CVSSLEGRPADTQYF.

The chain is built from TRBV7-6 and TRBJ1-2; D not certain. The CDR3 is 13 residues long. The V gene's germline CDR1 is SGHVS and CDR2 FNYEAQ. The ends were cut back, 1 base at V and 6 bases at J, with 9 bases in the middle. The CDR3 region is CASSLGTSHGYTF. The CDR3 DNA is TGTGCCAGCAGCTTAGGTACTTCCCATGGCTACACCTTC.

V gene TRBV24-1 combines with J gene TRBJ1-4; TRBD1 aligns across 10 bases. This CDR3 is built from 15 residues. Germline CDR1 and CDR2: KGHDR and SFDVKD. With V trimmed by 5 bases and J by 7 bases, 6 bases remained unmatched. The DNA of the CDR3 is TGTGCCACCAGTGTCGGACAGGGGGACGGTGAAAAACTGTTTTTT. Amino acid sequence: CATSVGQGDGEKLFF.

In this sample, this clone turned up once. This sequence joins TRBV5-4 and TRBJ1-4, with TRBD1 identical over 11 bases. Germline loops: CDR1 SGHNT, CDR2 YYREEE (reference sequence). The CDR3 covers 16 residues. The V segment lost 4 bases and the J segment 8 bases; nucleotides outside the gene matches: 10. The CDR3 DNA sequence: TGTGCCAGCAGCCCTGGGACAGGGGGGGTTGGAGAAAAACTGTTTTTT. Translating it yields CASSPGTGGVGEKLFF.

The chain employs TRBV25-1 and TRBJ1-3, with no clear D. CDR1 MGHDK and CDR2 SYGVNS come from the germline V gene. CDR3 size: 12 residues. Trimming pared 4 bases from V and 2 bases from J, leaving 3 bases between. CDR3 region: CASSGTGNTIYF. The DNA for the CDR3 is TGTGCCAGCAGTGGTACTGGAAACACCATATATTTT.

CDR3 loop: CASSKRRGMTEAFF. The CDR3 bases are TGCGCCAGCAGCAAACGCAGGGGAATGACTGAAGCTTTCTTT. The chain carries TRBV5-1 and TRBJ1-1; D may be TRBD1 (6 bases). Trimming took 4 bases from V and 5 from J, leaving 15 bases between them. CDR3 length: 14 amino acids. CDR1 is SGHRS and CDR2 is YFSETQ in the germline V gene.